These T cell receptor beta chains were read from a single sample in a study of cytomegalovirus exposure and HLA in healthy donors. Profiling relied on immunoSEQ multiplex PCR, and the TCRdb table lists in-frame clones only, not all of them. The sample yields some 140,000 clones, roughly 79% seen once. The sequenced sample was PBMCs. These receptor sequences come from a man aged 30 to 39 in good health and CMV-seropositive. CDR3s include the opening cysteine and the closing phenylalanine or tryptophan. The order of the fields is V gene, D gene, clone size, J gene, CDR3 DNA, CDR3 protein. A D gene is named only where the DNA matches it firmly. Clone size is stated in some rows and not others, as once, few, many or a class when expanded.

>TRBV27|-|-|TRBJ1-2
TGTGCCAGCAGTTTATTCTCAGGGCAAAGCTATGGCTACACCTTC
CASSLFSGQSYGYTF
>TRBV6-1|-|-|TRBJ1-1
TGTGCCAGCTGCAGTTGGGCCCGGGGCACTGAAGCTTTCTTT
CASCSWARGTEAFF
>TRBV29-1|TRBD1|-|TRBJ2-5
TGCGCTGGGGCAGGGGGCGAGGAGACCCAGTACTTC
CAGAGGEETQYF
>TRBV28|-|-|TRBJ2-4
TGTGCCAGCAGCCCCACCGAGGTTCCCAGTCAGTACTTC
CASSPTEVPSQYF
>TRBV11-3|TRBD1|-|TRBJ2-3
TGTGCCAGCAGCGCCGGGACAGGGGGTTTCGGGGATACGCAGTATTTT
CASSAGTGGFGDTQYF
>TRBV7-3|-|medium-sized|TRBJ2-1
TGTGCCAGCAGCCCAAGCGGAGTGGGTGAGCAGTTCTTC
CASSPSGVGEQFF
>TRBV7-2|TRBD1|once|TRBJ1-1
TGTGCCAGCAGCTCGGGACAGGGGCTGAGGACTGAAGCTTTCTTT
CASSSGQGLRTEAFF
>TRBV13|-|-|TRBJ2-6
TGTGCCAGCAGCGGAGACAGATTCTCTGGGGCCAACGTCCTGACTTTC
CASSGDRFSGANVLTF
>TRBV9|-|-|TRBJ2-7
TGTGCCAGCAGCCCCGGACAGAGCTCCTACGAGCAGTACTTC
CASSPGQSSYEQYF
>TRBV18|-|-|TRBJ2-7
TGTGCCAGCTCTTCAGGGGGGTTTTACGAGCAGTACTTC
CASSSGGFYEQYF
>TRBV2|-|-|TRBJ1-2
TGTGCCAGCACTTCTTCCAGGGATGCTGGTGGCTACACCTTC
CASTSSRDAGGYTF
>TRBV7-3|TRBD2|few|TRBJ2-1
TGTGCCAGCAGCTTAAACGGGAGGGCCCTCAATGAGCAGTTCTTC
CASSLNGRALNEQFF
>TRBV5-1|TRBD1|-|TRBJ1-1
TGCGCCAGCAGCAACCGGGACAGGGGGCAAGGGAACTCTGAAGCTTTCTTT
CASSNRDRGQGNSEAFF
>TRBV5-4|-|few|TRBJ2-2
TGTGCCAGCAGCTTTGGAACAGGTCGGATCACCGGGGAGCTGTTTTTT
CASSFGTGRITGELFF
>TRBV6-5|TRBD1|-|TRBJ1-2
TGTGCCAGCAGCCTCGGACAGGGTGATGGCTACACCTTC
CASSLGQGDGYTF
>TRBV6-5|TRBD2|-|TRBJ2-3
TGTGCCAGCAGTCTAGCGGGACCCACAGATACGCAGTATTTT
CASSLAGPTDTQYF
>TRBV7-6|TRBD1|few|TRBJ2-5
TGTGCCAGCAGCGTCAGAGGGGGCGAAGAGACCCAGTACTTC
CASSVRGGEETQYF
>TRBV4-2|TRBD2|-|TRBJ2-6
TGTGCCAGCAGCCAAGGATGGGTAACGGGAGGCCTCTCTGGGGCCAACGTCCTGACTTTC
CASSQGWVTGGLSGANVLTF
>TRBV11-2|-|-|TRBJ2-1
TGTGCCAGCAGCCCAGGACTGCTCAATGAGCAGTTCTTC
CASSPGLLNEQFF
>TRBV14|-|-|TRBJ2-3
TGTGCCAGCAGCCAGCCCCGGCGGGGCGAAGATACGCAGTATTTT
CASSQPRRGEDTQYF
>TRBV29-1|-|-|TRBJ1-4
TGCAGCGTTAGTGACAGCCCGGGAGGTAATGAAAAACTGTTTTTT
CSVSDSPGGNEKLFF
>TRBV10-1|TRBD1|many|TRBJ2-2
TGCGCCAGCAGTGAAGGGACAGGGGGCTTCGGGGAGCTGTTTTTT
CASSEGTGGFGELFF
>TRBV5-1|-|-|TRBJ2-7
TGCGCCAGCAGCTTGACGCTAGCGCTGGGGAGGAACGAGCAGTACTTC
CASSLTLALGRNEQYF
>TRBV10-3|TRBD1|-|TRBJ1-1
TGTGCCATCAGCTCAGGGGGCGGAATGAACACTGAAGCTTTCTTT
CAISSGGGMNTEAFF
>TRBV5-6|-|-|TRBJ2-1
TGTGCCAGCAGCTTGGTTCGGCAGGTTTATAACAATGAGCAGTTCTTC
CASSLVRQVYNNEQFF
>TRBV1|-|-|TRBJ1-5
TGCACCAGCAGCCAAGATCTTGGGCAGGGGGGACAGCCCCAGCATTTT
CTSSQDLGQGGQPQHF
>TRBV5-1|-|-|TRBJ1-6
TGCGCCAGCAGCTTGGACGGAGTTAATTCACCCCTCCACTTT
CASSLDGVNSPLHF
>TRBV2|TRBD1|many|TRBJ1-5
TGTGCCAGCATGGGGACAGGTCGAGGGAATCAGCCCCAGCATTTT
CASMGTGRGNQPQHF
>TRBV9|TRBD2|once|TRBJ2-3
TGTGCCAGCAGCGTAGAGGGGCTAGCGGGGGATTACACAGATACGCAGTATTTT
CASSVEGLAGDYTDTQYF
>TRBV11-2|TRBD1|-|TRBJ1-6
TGTGCCAGCAGCGAACAGGGGTGGGATTCACCCCTCCACTTT
CASSEQGWDSPLHF
>TRBV6-5|-|few|TRBJ1-1
TGTGCCAGCAGTTACCCGCCTGGCCAGGGGAACGCTGAAGCTTTCTTT
CASSYPPGQGNAEAFF
>TRBV4-1|TRBD1|many|TRBJ1-1
TGCGCCAGCAGCCGAGGGACAGGGGAAACTGAAGCTTTCTTT
CASSRGTGETEAFF
>TRBV21-1|-|-|TRBJ2-3
TGTGCCAGCAGCAAAGTCTACAGGTCCACGAACACAGATACGCAGTATTTT
CASSKVYRSTNTDTQYF
>TRBV11-2|TRBD2|once|TRBJ2-3
TGTGCCAGCAGCTTAGGGCGTGCGGGAGCGGGGATAGATACGCAGTATTTT
CASSLGRAGAGIDTQYF
>TRBV10-3|-|-|TRBJ2-2
TGTGCCATCAGTGATCTGGGAGGCACCGGGGAGCTGTTTTTT
CAISDLGGTGELFF
>TRBV18|TRBD1|-|TRBJ1-2
TGTGCCAGCTCCCCACCGGGACAGCCTATGGGCTACACCTTC
CASSPPGQPMGYTF
>TRBV6-6|TRBD2|-|TRBJ2-7
TGTGCCAGCAGTTGGGGACTAGCGGGAGGGTACGAGCAGTACTTC
CASSWGLAGGYEQYF
>TRBV7-2|-|-|TRBJ1-3
TGTGCCAGCAGCTTAAGATCCCCACAGATCTCTGGAAACACCATATATTTT
CASSLRSPQISGNTIYF
>TRBV4-1|TRBD2|-|TRBJ2-1
TGCGCCAGCAGCCAAGAGACTAGCGGGGGTCTTGAGCAGTTCTTC
CASSQETSGGLEQFF
>TRBV2|-|-|TRBJ1-1
TGTGCCAGCAGTACAGACTCACAGGCGGCTGAAGCTTTCTTT
CASSTDSQAAEAFF
>TRBV15|TRBD2|-|TRBJ2-1
TGTGCCACCAGCAGAGCTAGCGGGAGTTACAATGAGCAGTTCTTC
CATSRASGSYNEQFF
>TRBV5-1|-|-|TRBJ1-2
TGCGCCAGCAGCGTTGGAGGGGGGGCTAACTATGGCTACACCTTC
CASSVGGGANYGYTF
>TRBV15|-|-|TRBJ2-1
TGTGCCACCAGCAGAGAGGGGGGATCATACAATGAGCAGTTCTTC
CATSREGGSYNEQFF
>TRBV2|-|many|TRBJ2-5
TGTGCCAGCCAGGGCTTTGGGCAAGAGACCCAGTACTTC
CASQGFGQETQYF
>TRBV20-1|-|-|TRBJ1-3
TGCAGTGGACGCGACAGTGACACCATATATTTT
CSGRDSDTIYF
>TRBV5-8|-|-|TRBJ2-7
TGTGCCAGCAGCTCTCTAGGGAGCTCCTACGAGCAGTACTTC
CASSSLGSSYEQYF
>TRBV5-4|-|-|TRBJ1-4
TGTGCCAGCGGGGTGGGAGCAACTAATGAAAAACTGTTTTTT
CASGVGATNEKLFF
>TRBV9|TRBD1|-|TRBJ2-7
TGTGCCAGCAGCCATGGGACAGGGAGCTCCTACGAGCAGTACTTC
CASSHGTGSSYEQYF
>TRBV15|-|-|TRBJ1-6
TGTGCCACCAGCAGAGCCGACAAACCCCTCCACTTT
CATSRADKPLHF
>TRBV29-1|TRBD1|-|TRBJ2-1
TGCAGCGTTGAAGGGACAGGGGGGTACAATGAGCAGTTCTTC
CSVEGTGGYNEQFF
>TRBV15|-|-|TRBJ2-1
TGTGCCACCAGCAGGCGGAACCTAGTTCCGGCTGAGCAGTTCTTC
CATSRRNLVPAEQFF
>TRBV11-3|TRBD2|-|TRBJ2-2
TGTGCCAGCAGCTTAGGGGGAGGGCCATTTACCGGGGAGCTGTTTTTT
CASSLGGGPFTGELFF
>TRBV9|-|-|TRBJ2-3
TGTGCCAGCAGCGGGGCCCCGCGAGATACGCAGTATTTT
CASSGAPRDTQYF
>TRBV5-1|-|-|TRBJ1-1
TGCGCCAGCAGCTTGATGATTAGCACTGAAGCTTTCTTT
CASSLMISTEAFF
>TRBV6-1|-|once|TRBJ2-1
TGTGCCAGCAGCTCTTACTACAATGAGCAGTTCTTC
CASSSYYNEQFF
>TRBV5-6|TRBD1|-|TRBJ1-6
TGTGCCAGCAGCGACCGAAGGACAGGCGGTAATTCACCCCTCCACTTT
CASSDRRTGGNSPLHF
>TRBV6-5|TRBD1|-|TRBJ1-5
TGTGCCAGCACTCGGACAGGGCTTAGCAATCAGCCCCAGCATTTT
CASTRTGLSNQPQHF
>TRBV19|-|-|TRBJ2-7
TGTGCCAGTAGTATCTCCGGCCTAGTGCATAGCTACGAGCAGTACTTC
CASSISGLVHSYEQYF
>TRBV5-4|-|once|TRBJ2-1
TGTGCCAGCAGCTTAACGGGAGTTAGAGGGAATGAGCAGTTCTTC
CASSLTGVRGNEQFF
>TRBV9|-|once|TRBJ2-1
TGTGCCAGCAGCGTAGTAGGTGCGGGGGCGCAGTTCTTC
CASSVVGAGAQFF